One and the same sample provided the 5 T cell receptor beta chains below, sequenced in a study of blood T cells in healthy people across ages. A second roughly 6 to 11 cycle PCR used barcoded and J-beta primers. Via MiXCR, TCRdb re-called the 5' RACE reads, giving one row per CDR3 protein. In the table there are fewer than 950,000 distinct CDR3 sequences, approximately 53% of which are singletons. The sequenced material came from blood. These receptor sequences come from a man aged 80 or over in good health.

This clonotype was seen only a few times. This chain uses TRBV7-2 with TRBJ1-1; D possibly corresponds to TRBD1 (6 bases). The V and J ends lost 5 bases and 3 bases respectively, with 10 bases between them. Germline CDR1 reads SGHTA; CDR2 reads FQGNSA. This CDR3 has 13 amino acids. CDR3 amino acids: CASSPRGDTEAFF. For the CDR3, the DNA is TGTGCCAGCAGCCCCAGGGGAGACACTGAAGCTTTCTTT.

This clonotype was seen just once. The J gene is TRBJ2-1, the V gene TRBV18, with no clear D. V was trimmed by 0 bases and J by 7 bases, leaving 7 bases between them. This CDR3 region has 13 residues. Germline V gene sequence: CDR1 KGHSH, CDR2 LQKENI. CDR3 in DNA: TGTGCCAGCTCACCACCGTGGCCGAATGAGCAGTTCTTC. This translates into CASSPPWPNEQFF.

The chain recombines TRBV7-9 with TRBJ2-7; D may be TRBD1 (5 bases). CDR1 is SEHNR, CDR2 FQNEAQ, per germline (reference sequence). The CDR3 length is 12 residues. The V end lost 1 base, the J end lost 5 bases, and 6 bases lay between the germline ends. DNA for the CDR3: TGTGCCAGCAGCTTAGACAGGAACGAGCAGTACTTC. It translates to CASSLDRNEQYF.

The chain employs TRBV7-9 and TRBJ1-2; D is undetermined. Germline CDR1 is SEHNR and CDR2 is FQNEAQ (reference sequence). CDR3 size: 15 residues. V gave up 5 bases and J gave up 4 bases, with 17 bases separating them. CDR3 in amino acids: CASSRRRKASYGYTF. CDR3 bases: TGTGCCAGCAGCCGCAGACGTAAGGCCAGCTATGGCTACACCTTC.

The CDR3 spells CASSEGRGSPTYEQYF. The CDR3 DNA is TGTGCCAGCAGTGAGGGCAGGGGATCCCCTACCTACGAGCAGTACTTC. The chain couples TRBV25-1 to TRBJ2-5; weak D call: TRBD1 (6 bases). The J call may be wrong; the DNA end is better matched by TRBJ2-7. The germline V gene has CDR1 MGHDK and CDR2 SYGVNS. The CDR3 extends over 16 amino acids.